This TCR beta chain was captured by sequencing in a study of OX40 agonist ivuxolimab in advanced cancers. Regarding this clone: Its matching antigen is unknown.

Whole-study findings and limits: Among the lowest peripheral clonal expansion occurred in 0.1-3.0 mg/kg partial responders.

This CDR3 is built from 15 residues. CDR1 is SGHRS, CDR2 YFSETQ, per germline. The ends were cut back, 1 base at V and 1 base at J, with 10 bases in the middle. Measured with immunoSEQ multiplex PCR; TCRdb has only the in-frame clones, and not every one. The top ten hold roughly 0.8% of the sample, which has approximately 110,000 clones, approximately 90% seen once. This TCR derives from an adult with an advanced solid tumor such as melanoma, head and neck, liver or kidney cancer. This specimen was CD4+ or CD8+ T cells sorted from blood, taken in a trial of the OX40 agonist ivuxolimab. This chain uses TRBV5-1 with TRBJ2-3, with D maybe TRBD2 (5 bases). CDR3: CASSLQGSRTDTQYF. The CDR3 DNA follows: TGCGCCAGCAGCTTGCAAGGGAGCCGCACAGATACGCAGTATTTT.